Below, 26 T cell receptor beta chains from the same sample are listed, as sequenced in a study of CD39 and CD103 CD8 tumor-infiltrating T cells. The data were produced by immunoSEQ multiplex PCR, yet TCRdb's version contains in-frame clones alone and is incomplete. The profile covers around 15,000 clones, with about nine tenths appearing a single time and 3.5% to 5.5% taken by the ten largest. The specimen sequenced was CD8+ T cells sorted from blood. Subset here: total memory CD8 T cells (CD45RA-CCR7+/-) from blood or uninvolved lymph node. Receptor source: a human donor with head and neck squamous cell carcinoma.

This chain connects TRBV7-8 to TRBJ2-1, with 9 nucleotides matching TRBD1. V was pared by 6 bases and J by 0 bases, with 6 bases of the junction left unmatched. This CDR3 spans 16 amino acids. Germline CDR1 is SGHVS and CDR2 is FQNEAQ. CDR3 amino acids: CASRPLTGGSYNEQFF. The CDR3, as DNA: TGTGCCAGCAGGCCCCTGACAGGGGGCTCCTACAATGAGCAGTTCTTC.

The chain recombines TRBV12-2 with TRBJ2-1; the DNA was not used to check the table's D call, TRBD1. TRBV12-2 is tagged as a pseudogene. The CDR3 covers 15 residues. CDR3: CASRHLTGQNNEQFF. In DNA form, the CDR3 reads TGTGCAAGTCGCCACCTTACGGGACAGAACAATGAGCAGTTCTTC.

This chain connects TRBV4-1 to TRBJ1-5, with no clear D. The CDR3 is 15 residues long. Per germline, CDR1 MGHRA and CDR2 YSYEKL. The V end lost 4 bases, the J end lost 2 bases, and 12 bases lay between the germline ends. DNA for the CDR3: TGCGCCAGCAGCCTCGAGCCCAGCCGCAATCAGCCCCAGCATTTT. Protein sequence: CASSLEPSRNQPQHF.

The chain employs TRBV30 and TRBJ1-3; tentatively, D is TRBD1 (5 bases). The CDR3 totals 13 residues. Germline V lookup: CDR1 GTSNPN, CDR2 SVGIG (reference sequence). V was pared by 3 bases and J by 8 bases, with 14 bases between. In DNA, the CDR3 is TGTGCCTGGAGCTCCAGGGAATTTGACACCATATATTTT. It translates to CAWSSREFDTIYF.

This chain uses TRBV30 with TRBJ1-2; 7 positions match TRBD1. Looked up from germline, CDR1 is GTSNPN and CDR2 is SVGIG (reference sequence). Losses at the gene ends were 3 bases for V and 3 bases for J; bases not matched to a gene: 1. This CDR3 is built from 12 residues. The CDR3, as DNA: TGTGCCTGGAGGGGACAGTACTATGGCTACACCTTC. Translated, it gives CAWRGQYYGYTF.

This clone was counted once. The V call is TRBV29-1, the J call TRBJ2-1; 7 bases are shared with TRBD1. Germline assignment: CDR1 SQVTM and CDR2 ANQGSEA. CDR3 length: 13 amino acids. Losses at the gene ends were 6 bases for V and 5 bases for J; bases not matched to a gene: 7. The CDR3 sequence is CSVQDRVNNEQFF. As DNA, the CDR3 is TGCAGCGTCCAAGACAGGGTGAACAATGAGCAGTTCTTC.

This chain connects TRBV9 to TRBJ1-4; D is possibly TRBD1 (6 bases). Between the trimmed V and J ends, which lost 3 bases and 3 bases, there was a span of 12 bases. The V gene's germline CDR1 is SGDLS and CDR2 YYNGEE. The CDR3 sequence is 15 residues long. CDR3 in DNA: TGTGCCAGCAGCGCCCAGGGGCGGTCTAATGAAAAACTGTTTTTT. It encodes CASSAQGRSNEKLFF.

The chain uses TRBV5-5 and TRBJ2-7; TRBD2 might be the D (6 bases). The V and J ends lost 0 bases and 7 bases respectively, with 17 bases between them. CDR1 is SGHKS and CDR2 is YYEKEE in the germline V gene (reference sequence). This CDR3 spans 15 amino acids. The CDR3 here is CASSLALWRGEEQYF. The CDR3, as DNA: TGTGCCAGCAGCTTGGCCTTATGGCGCGGGGAAGAGCAGTACTTC.

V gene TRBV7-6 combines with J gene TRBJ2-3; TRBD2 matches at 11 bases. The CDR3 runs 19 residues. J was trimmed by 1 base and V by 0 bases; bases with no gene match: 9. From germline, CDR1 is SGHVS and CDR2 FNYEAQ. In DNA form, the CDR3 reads TGTGCCAGCAGCTTAGCGAGGGCTAGCGGGGGGCCAGGCACAGATACGCAGTATTTT. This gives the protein CASSLARASGGPGTDTQYF. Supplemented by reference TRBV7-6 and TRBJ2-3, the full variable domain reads GAGVSQSPRYKVTKRGQDVALRCDPISGHVSLYWYRQALGQGPEFLTYFNYEAQQDKSGLPNDRFSAERPEGSISTLTIQRTEQRDSAMYRCASSLARASGGPGTDTQYFGPGTRLTVL.

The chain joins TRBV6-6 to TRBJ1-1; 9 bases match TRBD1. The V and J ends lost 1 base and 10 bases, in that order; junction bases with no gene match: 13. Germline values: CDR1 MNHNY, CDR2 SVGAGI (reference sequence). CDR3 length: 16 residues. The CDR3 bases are TGTGCCAGCAGTTACTTGGGGGACAGGGAGGTCCCTTTAGCTTTCTTT. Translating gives CASSYLGDREVPLAFF.

The CDR3: CASSSAGAYTGELFF. For the CDR3, the DNA is TGTGCCAGCAGTTCCGCCGGGGCCTACACCGGGGAGCTGTTTTTT. V usage is TRBV27 and J usage is TRBJ2-2; D may correspond to TRBD1 or TRBD2 (5 bases each). Germline CDR1 reads MNHEY; CDR2 reads SMNVEV (reference sequence). Trimming removed 4 bases from V and 3 bases from J, with 12 bases in between. This CDR3 has 15 amino acids.

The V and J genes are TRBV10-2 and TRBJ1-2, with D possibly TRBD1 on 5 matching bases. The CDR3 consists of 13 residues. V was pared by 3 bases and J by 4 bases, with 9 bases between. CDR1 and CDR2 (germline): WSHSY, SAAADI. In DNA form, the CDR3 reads TGCGCCAGCAGTGATGGGGGGACCTATGGCTACACCTTC. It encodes CASSDGGTYGYTF.

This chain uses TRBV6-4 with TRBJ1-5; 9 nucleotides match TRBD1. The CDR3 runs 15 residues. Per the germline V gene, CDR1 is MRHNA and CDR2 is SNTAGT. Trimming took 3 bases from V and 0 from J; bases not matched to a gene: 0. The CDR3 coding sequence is TGTGCCAGCAGTGAGACAGGGGGTAGCAATCAGCCCCAGCATTTT. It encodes CASSETGGSNQPQHF.

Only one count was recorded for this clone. The CDR3 DNA follows: TGTGCCAGCAGTGAATTTTCGTGGGGGGGGAATTCCTACGAGCAGTACTTC. Translated, it gives CASSEFSWGGNSYEQYF. V usage is TRBV6-1 and J usage is TRBJ2-7; TRBD2 matches 7 bases. J lost 1 base, V lost 2 bases, and 11 bases had no gene match. The V gene's germline CDR1 is MNHNS and CDR2 SASEGT. CDR3 length equals 17 residues.

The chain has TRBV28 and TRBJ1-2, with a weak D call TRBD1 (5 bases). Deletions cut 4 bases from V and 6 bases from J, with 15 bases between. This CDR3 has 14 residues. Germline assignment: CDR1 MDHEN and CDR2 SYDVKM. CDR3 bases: TGTGCCAGCAGTTCGACGGTGAGGGACGATGGCTACACCTTC. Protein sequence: CASSSTVRDDGYTF.

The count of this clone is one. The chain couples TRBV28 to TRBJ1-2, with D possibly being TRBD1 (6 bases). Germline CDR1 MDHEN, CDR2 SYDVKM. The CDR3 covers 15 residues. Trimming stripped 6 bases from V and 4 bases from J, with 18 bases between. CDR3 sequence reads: CASSLVGGRFYGYTF. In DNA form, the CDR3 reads TGTGCCAGCAGCCTAGTGGGGGGCCGTTTCTATGGCTACACCTTC.

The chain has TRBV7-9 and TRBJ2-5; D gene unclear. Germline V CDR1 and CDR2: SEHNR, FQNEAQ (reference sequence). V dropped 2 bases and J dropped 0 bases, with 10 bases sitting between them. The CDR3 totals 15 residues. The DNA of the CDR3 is TGTGCCAGCAGCTTAACGGGCGCAAACCAAGAGACCCAGTACTTC. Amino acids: CASSLTGANQETQYF.

The CDR3 bases are TGTGCCAGCAGCCTAAATCGGGACAGGCTGAACACTGAAGCTTTCTTT. It encodes CASSLNRDRLNTEAFF. This chain joins TRBV9 and TRBJ1-1; TRBD1 matches at 8 bases. Germline assignment: CDR1 SGDLS and CDR2 YYNGEE. There are 16 residues in the CDR3. The V and J ends lost 4 bases and 0 bases, in that order; junction bases with no gene match: 8.

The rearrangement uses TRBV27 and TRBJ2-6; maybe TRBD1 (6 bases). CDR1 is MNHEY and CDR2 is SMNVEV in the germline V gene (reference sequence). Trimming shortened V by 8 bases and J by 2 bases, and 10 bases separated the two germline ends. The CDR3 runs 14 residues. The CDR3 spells CASRPGAGANVLTF. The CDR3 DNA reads TGTGCCAGCCGGCCAGGGGCTGGGGCCAACGTCCTGACTTTC.

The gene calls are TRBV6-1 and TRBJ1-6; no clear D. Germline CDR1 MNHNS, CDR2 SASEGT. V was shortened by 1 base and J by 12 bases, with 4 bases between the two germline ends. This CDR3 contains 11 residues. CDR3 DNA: TGTGCCAGCAGTGAAGGTGGACCCCTCCACTTT. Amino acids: CASSEGGPLHF.

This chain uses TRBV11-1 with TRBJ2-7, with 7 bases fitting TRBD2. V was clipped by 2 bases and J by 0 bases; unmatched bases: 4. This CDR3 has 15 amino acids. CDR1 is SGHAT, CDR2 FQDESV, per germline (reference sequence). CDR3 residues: CASSLWAGDSYEQYF. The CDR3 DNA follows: TGTGCCAGCAGCTTATGGGCGGGGGACTCCTACGAGCAGTACTTC.

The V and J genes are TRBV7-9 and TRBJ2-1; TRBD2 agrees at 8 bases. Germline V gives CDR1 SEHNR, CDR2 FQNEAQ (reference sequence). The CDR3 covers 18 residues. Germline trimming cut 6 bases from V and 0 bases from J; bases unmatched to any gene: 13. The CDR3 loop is CASSKVTGGPSSYNEQFF. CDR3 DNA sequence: TGTGCCAGCAGTAAGGTAACGGGGGGGCCAAGCTCCTACAATGAGCAGTTCTTC.

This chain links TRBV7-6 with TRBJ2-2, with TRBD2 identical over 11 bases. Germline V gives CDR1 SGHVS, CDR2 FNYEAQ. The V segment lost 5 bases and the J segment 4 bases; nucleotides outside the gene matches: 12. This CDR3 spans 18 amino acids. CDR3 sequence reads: CASSPTSGGASITGELFF. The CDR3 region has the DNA TGTGCCAGCAGCCCTACTAGCGGGGGAGCCTCTATCACCGGGGAGCTGTTTTTT. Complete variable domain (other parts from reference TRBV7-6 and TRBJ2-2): GAGVSQSPRYKVTKRGQDVALRCDPISGHVSLYWYRQALGQGPEFLTYFNYEAQQDKSGLPNDRFSAERPEGSISTLTIQRTEQRDSAMYRCASSPTSGGASITGELFFGEGSRLTVL.

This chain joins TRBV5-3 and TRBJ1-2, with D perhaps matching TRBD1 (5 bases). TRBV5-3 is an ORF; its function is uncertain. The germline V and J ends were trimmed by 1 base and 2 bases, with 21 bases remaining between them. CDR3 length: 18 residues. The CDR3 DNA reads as TGTGCCAGAAGCTTGTTTGGCGACGGACAAACCTTAAACTATGGCTACACCTTC. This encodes CARSLFGDGQTLNYGYTF.

The CDR3 nucleotides read TGTGCCAGCGTTGGGTATAATTCACCCCTCCACTTT. Its protein is CASVGYNSPLHF. The rearrangement joins TRBV2 to TRBJ1-6; the D is unclear. The germline gives CDR1 SNHLY, CDR2 FYNNEI. This CDR3 is built from 12 residues. Trimming stripped 8 bases from V and 4 bases from J, with 6 bases between.

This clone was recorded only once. In DNA form, the CDR3 reads TGTGCCAGCAGCCCCCCCGCGGCTGAAGCTTTCTTT. It encodes CASSPPAAEAFF. This chain uses TRBV11-2 with TRBJ1-1; D gene uncertain. With 5 bases removed from V and 6 bases from J, the gap between germline ends came to 10 bases. CDR1 and CDR2 from the germline V gene are SGHAT and FQNNGV. The CDR3 has 12 residues. Filled out from reference TRBV11-2 and TRBJ1-1, the complete variable domain reads EAGVAQSPRYKIIEKRQSVAFWCNPISGHATLYWYQQILGQGPKLLIQFQNNGVVDDSQLPKDRFSAERLKGVDSTLKIQPAKLEDSAVYLCASSPPAAEAFFGQGTRLTVV.